This T cell receptor (beta chain) is drawn from a study of cytomegalovirus exposure and HLA in healthy donors. Overall study findings and caveats: A few chains tied to CMV proved CMV antigen-specific in vitro.

When sampled, the donors appeared nominally healthy, though they likely had unrecorded immune exposures. This clone was counted only a few times. What it binds is not known. Germline V CDR1 and CDR2: MDHEN, SYDVKM. The CDR3 runs 15 residues. V was clipped by 7 bases and J by 0 bases, with 13 bases between them. 13 Jbeta primers and 60 Vbeta primers were used for the PCR. Data came from immunoSEQ multiplex PCR; TCRdb stores just in-frame clones and leaves some out. Here the sample spans about 76,000 clones, 55% to 85% being singletons. V and J are TRBV28 and TRBJ1-5; D possibly corresponds to TRBD1 (5 bases). Sequenced input: PBMCs. The origin of this receptor is a woman in her forties in good health and CMV-seropositive. This CDR3 is CASIEGARSNQPQHF. In nucleotides, the CDR3 is TGTGCCAGCATTGAAGGGGCACGTAGCAATCAGCCCCAGCATTTT.